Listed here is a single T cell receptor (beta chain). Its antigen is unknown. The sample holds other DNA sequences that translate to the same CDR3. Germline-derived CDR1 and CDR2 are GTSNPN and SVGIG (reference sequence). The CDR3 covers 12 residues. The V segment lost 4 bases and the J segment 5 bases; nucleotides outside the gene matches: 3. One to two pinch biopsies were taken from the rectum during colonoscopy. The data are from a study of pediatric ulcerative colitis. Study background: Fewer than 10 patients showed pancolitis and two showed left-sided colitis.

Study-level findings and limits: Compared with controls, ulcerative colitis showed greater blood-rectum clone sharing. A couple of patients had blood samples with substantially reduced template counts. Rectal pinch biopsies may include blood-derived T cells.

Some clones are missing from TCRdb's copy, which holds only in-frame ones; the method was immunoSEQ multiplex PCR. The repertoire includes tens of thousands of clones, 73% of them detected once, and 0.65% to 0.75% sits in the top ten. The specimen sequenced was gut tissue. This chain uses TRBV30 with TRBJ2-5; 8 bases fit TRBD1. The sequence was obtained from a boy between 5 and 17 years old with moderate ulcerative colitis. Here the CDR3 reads CAWNRGLETQYF. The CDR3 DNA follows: TGTGCCTGGAACAGGGGGTTGGAGACCCAGTACTTC.